What follows are 14 T cell receptor beta chains derived from one specimen sequenced in a study of control samples from healthy donors and cancer patients. The table came from immunoSEQ multiplex PCR; TCRdb's copy has only in-frame clones and leaves some out. The repertoire includes fewer than 95,000 clones, around 91% of them detected once, and around a sixth sits in the top ten. What was sequenced was blood. Receptors originate from a young man in good health.

J is TRBJ2-7 and V is TRBV10-2, with TRBD2 matching 9 bases. V dropped 5 bases and J dropped 5; count of bases not matched to a gene: 16. CDR1 and CDR2 from the germline V gene are WSHSY and SAAADI. The CDR3 extends over 17 amino acids. CDR3: CASSNPRLAGPGDEQYF. The DNA of the CDR3 is TGCGCCAGCAGTAACCCTAGGCTAGCGGGACCGGGAGACGAGCAGTACTTC.

This clone has only one observation. V usage is TRBV5-4 and J usage is TRBJ1-2; 7 bases are shared with TRBD1. The ends lost 4 bases at V and 5 bases at J; junction bases unmatched: 8. CDR3 size: 14 residues. Germline V lookup: CDR1 SGHNT, CDR2 YYREEE (reference sequence). The CDR3: CASSIKGTEYGYTF. In DNA form, the CDR3 reads TGTGCCAGCAGCATAAAAGGGACAGAGTATGGCTACACCTTC.

The chain employs TRBV19 and TRBJ2-2, with a tentative D call TRBD1 (5 bases). Germline values: CDR1 LNHDA, CDR2 SQIVND (reference sequence). V was cut by 6 bases and J by 5 bases, with 10 bases left in between. The CDR3 consists of 13 residues. DNA of the CDR3: TGTGCCAGTAGACCACAGGTTACCGGGGAGCTGTTTTTT. Encoded protein: CASRPQVTGELFF.

This clone was observed once. The chain employs TRBV12-3 or TRBV12-4 and TRBJ2-2; tentatively, D is TRBD1 (6 bases). V lost 7 bases, J lost 3 bases, and 9 bases lay in between. CDR3 size: 13 residues. CDR3 region: CASTKGDTGELFF. The CDR3 DNA sequence: TGTGCCAGCACCAAGGGGGACACCGGGGAGCTGTTTTTT.

The chain links TRBV28 to TRBJ2-5, with D possibly matching TRBD2 (5 bases). This CDR3 has 15 residues. Germline CDR1 MDHEN, CDR2 SYDVKM. V was shortened by 3 bases and J by 2 bases, with 13 bases between the two germline ends. DNA for the CDR3: TGTGCCAGCAGTTTTGAGGTAGCGACTCAAGAGACCCAGTACTTC. Its protein is CASSFEVATQETQYF.

The genes are TRBV6-5 and TRBJ1-1; the D is unclear. Trimming took 6 bases from V and 3 from J, leaving 11 bases between them. CDR1 and CDR2 from the germline V gene are MNHEY and SVGAGI. The CDR3 contains 13 residues. Written as DNA, the CDR3 is TGTGCCAGCAGCCAGGACGGTTACACTGAAGCTTTCTTT. Translation gives CASSQDGYTEAFF.

The chain employs TRBV28 and TRBJ2-7, with 7 bases aligning to TRBD2. Germline V gives CDR1 MDHEN, CDR2 SYDVKM. The junction had 8 bases not matched to a gene; V was cut back by 1 base and J by 2 bases. The CDR3 extends over 16 amino acids. DNA for the CDR3: TGTGCCAGCAGTTTATACAGGCCTACTAGCGCCTACGAGCAGTACTTC. It is translated as CASSLYRPTSAYEQYF. The variable domain in full, completed from reference TRBV28 and TRBJ2-7, reads DVKVTQSSRYLVKRTGEKVFLECVQDMDHENMFWYRQDPGLGLRLIYFSYDVKMKEKGDIPEGYSVSREKKERFSLILESASTNQTSMYLCASSLYRPTSAYEQYFGPGTRLTVT.

The rearrangement joins TRBV3-1 (or the pseudogene TRBV3-2) to TRBJ2-7; TRBD1 might be the D (5 bases). This CDR3 region has 13 residues. Trimming took 3 bases from V and 6 from J, leaving 12 bases between them. Germline V lookup: CDR1 LGHDT, CDR2 YNNKEL (reference sequence). For the CDR3, the DNA is TGTGCCAGCAGCCAGGGCAGGGAAGCCGAGCAGTACTTC. It codes for CASSQGREAEQYF.

This clone is judged medium-sized. The V and J genes are TRBV7-9 and TRBJ1-6, with a weak D call TRBD1 (6 bases). This CDR3 contains 14 residues. Per the germline V gene, CDR1 is SEHNR and CDR2 is FQNEAQ (reference sequence). V lost 5 bases, J lost 4 bases, and 9 bases lay in between. CDR3 coding DNA: TGTGCCAGCAGCCCGGACAGATATAATTCACCCCTCCACTTT. Translated: CASSPDRYNSPLHF.

This clone appeared once. The CDR3 loop reads CATQGVGSNSPLHF. The CDR3 DNA follows: TGTGCCACCCAGGGGGTGGGTAGTAATTCACCCCTCCACTTT. The genes are TRBV19 and TRBJ1-6; 7 bases match TRBD1. This CDR3 is built from 14 residues. CDR1 LNHDA and CDR2 SQIVND come from the germline V gene (reference sequence). V was clipped by 10 bases and J by 6 bases; unmatched bases: 9.

The chain has TRBV7-2 and TRBJ2-2, with D possibly TRBD1 on 6 matching bases. The length of the CDR3 is 16 residues. Looked up from germline, CDR1 is SGHTA and CDR2 is FQGNSA. V gave up 1 base and J gave up 1 base, with 10 bases separating them. The CDR3 sequence is CASSLGGRVNTGELFF. The CDR3 DNA is TGTGCCAGCAGCTTAGGGGGGCGGGTGAACACCGGGGAGCTGTTTTTT.

The V call is TRBV28, the J call TRBJ1-4; D perhaps matches TRBD1 (5 bases). Germline loops: CDR1 MDHEN, CDR2 SYDVKM. The CDR3 is 15 amino acids. Trimming left V 4 bases short and J 3 bases short, with 12 bases between. CDR3 sequence reads: CASSSPGTANEKLFF. CDR3 sequence (DNA): TGTGCCAGCAGTTCCCCAGGGACGGCTAATGAAAAACTGTTTTTT.

CDR3 sequence: CASSLGGSGRNYEQYF. The CDR3 coding sequence is TGTGCCAGCAGCTTAGGGGGTAGCGGGCGAAACTACGAGCAGTACTTC. The chain links TRBV11-2 to TRBJ2-7, with TRBD2 matching 7 bases. The CDR3 loop spans 16 amino acids. Germline V gene lookup returns CDR1 SGHAT and CDR2 FQNNGV. Germline trimming cut 1 base from V and 3 bases from J; bases unmatched to any gene: 9.

The chain combines TRBV6-2 or TRBV6-3 with TRBJ1-5; D perhaps matches TRBD1 (5 bases). CDR3 length: 16 amino acids. V lost 3 bases and J lost 4, with 16 bases in between. CDR1 MNHEY and CDR2 SVGEGT come from the germline V gene. The CDR3, as DNA: TGTGCCAGCAGTTATGGGGGGACGATGAGTAATCAGCCCCAGCATTTT. Amino acids: CASSYGGTMSNQPQHF.